Below are 13 T cell receptor beta chains sequenced from a single sample in a study of blood T cell repertoires in COVID-19 (dated by TCRdb to the early 2020s). Library preparation used the immunoSEQ multiplex PCR assay. What TCRdb holds here is the immuneACCESS table cut down to in-frame rearrangements. Part of the clones is not present; checked against another copy, under half of the missing clones reflect an unresolved V gene, and the others are unexplained. The sample includes around 76,000 clones, with about 93% observed a single time. The top ten clones comprise about 6.1% of the sample. Sequencing was done on a sample of peripheral blood. The receptor set was obtained from a human donor in a cohort sampled during active COVID-19.

This chain connects TRBV19 to TRBJ1-5; D remains ambiguous. The CDR3 spans 15 residues. Germline loops: CDR1 LNHDA, CDR2 SQIVND (reference sequence). V was trimmed by 5 bases and J by 1 base, leaving 12 bases between them. The CDR3 is CASSSRGLSNQPQHF. CDR3 bases: TGTGCCAGTAGTTCACGCGGGTTGAGCAATCAGCCCCAGCATTTT.

The genes are TRBV18 and TRBJ2-2; 7 bases align to TRBD1. The junction had 11 bases not matched to a gene; V was cut back by 4 bases and J by 6 bases. The germline gives CDR1 KGHSH, CDR2 LQKENI. This CDR3 spans 16 amino acids. The CDR3 sequence: CASSQAGTAVAGELFF. The CDR3 region has the DNA TGTGCCAGCTCACAGGCCGGGACAGCCGTGGCCGGGGAGCTGTTTTTT.

The chain recombines TRBV5-1 with TRBJ2-7; 9 positions match TRBD1. This CDR3 is 14 amino acids long. Germline V gene sequence: CDR1 SGHRS, CDR2 YFSETQ. The ends lost 4 bases at V and 4 bases at J; junction bases unmatched: 6. The CDR3 sequence is CASSLDRGDYEQYF. Written as DNA, the CDR3 is TGCGCCAGCAGCCTGGACAGGGGCGATTACGAGCAGTACTTC. The full variable domain, rest sourced from reference TRBV5-1 and TRBJ2-7, is KAGVTQTPRYLIKTRGQQVTLSCSPISGHRSVSWYQQTPGQGLQFLFEYFSETQRNKGNFPGRFSGRQFSNSRSEMNVSTLELGDSALYLCASSLDRGDYEQYFGPGTRLTVT.

This chain links TRBV4-3 with TRBJ2-1, with D possibly being TRBD2 (6 bases). The CDR3 totals 14 residues. The ends were cut back, 3 bases at V and 9 bases at J, with 15 bases in the middle. CDR1 is LGHNA and CDR2 is YSLEER in the germline V gene. CDR3 DNA sequence: TGCGCCAGCAGCCATTCGTCGGGGGAACTTGAGCAGTTCTTC. Translating it yields CASSHSSGELEQFF.

The V and J genes are TRBV5-1 and TRBJ2-1; TRBD2 agrees at 9 bases. The CDR3 runs to 17 residues. V was clipped by 3 bases and J by 3 bases; unmatched bases: 10. Germline V gene data show CDR1 as SGHRS and CDR2 as YFSETQ. In DNA form, the CDR3 reads TGCGCCAGCAGCTCAGTATCCCAGACTAGCGGCTACAATGAGCAGTTCTTC. It yields the protein CASSSVSQTSGYNEQFF.

The chain links TRBV12-5 to TRBJ1-5, with TRBD1 matching 9 bases. Germline CDR1 and CDR2: LGHNT and FRNRAP. This CDR3 spans 15 amino acids. V was clipped by 3 bases and J by 4 bases; unmatched bases: 4. The CDR3 sequence: CASGLQGAGNQPQHF. The DNA of the CDR3 is TGTGCTAGTGGTTTACAGGGGGCCGGGAATCAGCCCCAGCATTTT.

V is TRBV5-1 and J is TRBJ2-5, with 8 bases that match TRBD1. The germline V gene encodes CDR1 SGHRS and CDR2 YFSETQ. With V trimmed by 0 bases and J by 1 base, 5 bases remained unmatched. This CDR3 region has 16 residues. This CDR3 is CASSLGWTGPQETQYF. The CDR3 DNA reads as TGCGCCAGCAGCTTGGGCTGGACAGGGCCCCAAGAGACCCAGTACTTC.

The rearrangement joins TRBV7-6 to TRBJ2-1, with 8 bases fitting TRBD2. The junction had 10 bases not matched to a gene; V was cut back by 4 bases and J by 8 bases. This CDR3 is 15 amino acids long. CDR1 is SGHVS and CDR2 is FNYEAQ in the germline V gene. CDR3 sequence: CASSSRPGGWDEQFF. The CDR3 DNA sequence: TGTGCCAGCAGCTCCCGCCCGGGGGGGTGGGATGAGCAGTTCTTC.

The J gene is TRBJ1-2, the V gene TRBV7-9; TRBD1 might be the D (5 bases). The ends were cut back, 2 bases at V and 2 bases at J, with 9 bases in the middle. The V gene's germline CDR1 is SEHNR and CDR2 FQNEAQ (reference sequence). The CDR3 consists of 14 residues. The DNA for the CDR3 is TGTGCCAGCAGCTTATTCCCAGGGAACTATGGCTACACCTTC. Translated: CASSLFPGNYGYTF. The variable domain in full, with the rest retrieved from reference TRBV7-9 and TRBJ1-2, is DTGVSQNPRHKITKRGQNVTFRCDPISEHNRLYWYRQTLGQGPEFLTYFQNEAQLEKSRLLSDRFSAERPKGSFSTLEIQRTEQGDSAMYLCASSLFPGNYGYTFGSGTRLTVV.

The chain recombines TRBV2 with TRBJ2-6; 10 bases align to TRBD1. Germline V CDR1 and CDR2: SNHLY, FYNNEI. J lost 1 base, V lost 7 bases, and 4 bases had no gene match. This CDR3 comprises 16 residues. The CDR3 nucleotides read TGTGCCAGCAAAGGACAGGGGGAGTCTGGGGCCAACGTCCTGACTTTC. Translating it yields CASKGQGESGANVLTF.

This clone was seen once. The rearrangement links TRBV5-6 to TRBJ1-1; D possibly corresponds to TRBD1 (5 bases). Germline V lookup: CDR1 SGHDT, CDR2 YYEEEE. Trimming left V 3 bases short and J 3 bases short, with 9 bases between. The CDR3 length is 13 residues. CDR3 residues: CASSSGGYTEAFF. The CDR3 DNA reads TGTGCCAGCAGCTCTGGGGGGTACACTGAAGCTTTCTTT.

The genes are TRBV29-1 and TRBJ1-3; 8 bases line up with TRBD1. The CDR3 covers 14 residues. Germline lookup yields CDR1 SQVTM and CDR2 ANQGSEA. V shed 5 bases and J 2 bases; nucleotides not matched to a gene: 5. For the CDR3, the DNA is TGCAGCGTTCAGGAACAGGGGGCTGGAAACACCATATATTTT. It codes for CSVQEQGAGNTIYF. The full variable domain, in which reference TRBV29-1 and TRBJ1-3 provide the parts outside the CDR3, is SAVISQKPSRDICQRGTSLTIQCQVDSQVTMMFWYRQQPGQSLTLIATANQGSEATYESGFVIDKFPISRPNLTFSTLTVSNMSPEDSSIYLCSVQEQGAGNTIYFGEGSWLTVV.

The CDR3 reads CASSLGGQGLNQPQHF. CDR3 nucleotide sequence: TGTGCCAGCAGCTTGGGGGGACAGGGCCTAAATCAGCCCCAGCATTTT. The chain recombines TRBV7-2 with TRBJ1-5, with 9 bases that match TRBD1. Germline-derived CDR1 and CDR2 are SGHTA and FQGNSA. V shed 3 bases, J shed 4 bases, and the junction held 7 bases outside the gene matches. The CDR3 consists of 16 residues. The full variable domain, its missing parts supplied by reference TRBV7-2 and TRBJ1-5, is GAGVSQSPSNKVTEKGKDVELRCDPISGHTALYWYRQSLGQGLEFLIYFQGNSAPDKSGLPSDRFSAERTGGSVSTLTIQRTQQEDSAVYLCASSLGGQGLNQPQHFGDGTRLSIL.